This entry concerns a single T cell receptor (beta chain). Antigen specificity is unknown. The data were taken from a study of OX40 agonist ivuxolimab in advanced cancers. Study-wide context: Three patients, one with hepatocellular carcinoma and two with cutaneous melanoma, responded partially.

The germline V gene encodes CDR1 MNHNS and CDR2 SASEGT. This CDR3 region has 12 residues. With V trimmed by 10 bases and J by 4 bases, 6 bases remained unmatched. Samples were taken at baseline and on day 1 of cycles 4 and 7. Study results and limitations: Near-lowest levels of clonal expansion characterized partial responders at 0.1-3.0 mg/kg.

Here immunoSEQ multiplex PCR was the method, and the copy in TCRdb shows in-frame clones only, minus some. The sample includes some 49,000 clones, less than 90% of them seen just once. The sequence derives from an adult with an advanced solid tumor such as melanoma, head and neck, liver or kidney cancer. The starting material was CD4+ or CD8+ T cells sorted from blood, obtained in a trial of the OX40 agonist ivuxolimab. The chain combines TRBV6-1 with TRBJ1-1; TRBD1 matches at 7 bases. The CDR3 here is CATQGGFTEAFF. The CDR3 DNA follows: TGTGCCACCCAGGGGGGGTTCACTGAAGCTTTCTTT.